This entry lists 9 T cell receptor beta chains sequenced from one sample in a study of OX40 agonist ivuxolimab in advanced cancers. Preparation of the library involved the immunoSEQ multiplex PCR assay. What TCRdb holds here is the immuneACCESS table cut down to in-frame rearrangements. Part of the clones is not present; checked against another copy, under half of the missing clones reflect an unresolved V gene, and the others are unexplained. Present in this sample are 50,000 to 75,000 clones, 75% to 90% of which were seen just once. The ten largest clones represent roughly 3.4% of the sample. The input for sequencing was CD4+ or CD8+ T cells sorted from blood, taken in a trial of the OX40 agonist ivuxolimab. These receptor sequences come from an adult with an advanced solid tumor such as melanoma, head and neck, liver or kidney cancer.

CDR3: CASSQAAVTGRGEKLFF. The CDR3 DNA reads TGCGCCAGCAGCCAAGCGGCCGTGACAGGCCGTGGTGAAAAACTGTTTTTT. V gene TRBV4-3 combines with J gene TRBJ1-4; TRBD1 might be the D (6 bases). CDR1 and CDR2 from the germline V gene are LGHNA and YSLEER. V lost 1 base and J lost 7, with 19 bases in between. The CDR3 has 17 residues.

The gene calls are TRBV6-1 and TRBJ2-3; D unresolved. This CDR3 is 13 amino acids long. The V and J ends lost 3 bases and 1 base respectively, with 5 bases between them. Germline V gene lookup returns CDR1 MNHNS and CDR2 SASEGT. The CDR3 loop is CASSDQGTDTQYF. CDR3 bases: TGTGCCAGCAGTGACCAGGGCACAGATACGCAGTATTTT.

The chain links TRBV5-1 to TRBJ2-1; TRBD1 matches at 8 bases. The CDR3 length is 15 residues. J was trimmed by 3 bases and V by 4 bases; bases with no gene match: 6. CDR1 is SGHRS and CDR2 is YFSETQ in the germline V gene. The CDR3 coding sequence is TGCGCCAGCAGCGTTCCGGGACAGGTCTACAATGAGCAGTTCTTC. Translated, it gives CASSVPGQVYNEQFF.

The chain links TRBV7-8 to TRBJ1-3, with D unclear. Germline V gene data show CDR1 as SGHVS and CDR2 as FQNEAQ. This CDR3 is 15 amino acids long. Between the trimmed V and J ends, which lost 1 base and 4 bases, there was a span of 11 bases. CDR3 coding DNA: TGTGCCAGCAGCTTAGGGAGACTGGCAGGAAACACCATATATTTT. Translated, it gives CASSLGRLAGNTIYF.

This chain links TRBV30 with TRBJ1-4; a possible D gene is TRBD1 (6 bases). With 0 bases removed from V and 5 bases from J, the gap between germline ends came to 10 bases. The length of the CDR3 is 14 residues. Germline V CDR1 and CDR2: GTSNPN, SVGIG (reference sequence). The CDR3 DNA follows: TGTGCCTGGAGTGTAGGGGGGTACAATGAAAAACTGTTTTTT. The encoded protein is CAWSVGGYNEKLFF.

V and J are TRBV7-6 and TRBJ2-7; possibly TRBD2 for D (5 bases). Trimming left V 5 bases short and J 1 base short, with 15 bases between. The CDR3 is 15 amino acids. CDR1 and CDR2 (germline): SGHVS, FNYEAQ. This CDR3 reads CASSDSGKMSYEQYF. Here the CDR3 DNA reads TGTGCCAGCAGCGACTCGGGGAAAATGTCCTACGAGCAGTACTTC.

J is TRBJ2-2 and V is TRBV19; D uncertain. This CDR3 spans 15 amino acids. With 5 bases removed from V and 3 bases from J, the gap between germline ends came to 13 bases. The germline V gene has CDR1 LNHDA and CDR2 SQIVND (reference sequence). This chain's CDR3 is CASSGRLRDTGELFF. CDR3 nucleotides: TGTGCCAGTAGTGGACGCCTCCGTGACACCGGGGAGCTGTTTTTT.

The gene calls are TRBV10-3 and TRBJ1-5; 7 bases fit TRBD1. Germline V lookup: CDR1 ENHRY, CDR2 SYGVKD. The CDR3 is 13 residues long. With V trimmed by 6 bases and J by 5 bases, 4 bases remained unmatched. CDR3 sequence: CAIRTGYDQPQHF. The CDR3 bases are TGTGCCATCAGGACAGGGTACGATCAGCCCCAGCATTTT.

This clone was counted only a few times. The chain couples TRBV5-6 to TRBJ1-2; no firm D call. Trimming stripped 7 bases from V and 4 bases from J, with 23 bases between. Germline-derived CDR1 and CDR2 are SGHDT and YYEEEE. This CDR3 spans 16 amino acids. CDR3 amino acids: CASSRPGGRITYGYTF. The CDR3 DNA sequence: TGTGCCAGCTCGCGGCCAGGTGGGCGGATAACCTATGGCTACACCTTC.